This T cell receptor beta chain is drawn from a study of OX40 agonist ivuxolimab in advanced cancers. Overall study findings and caveats: Among T cells, CD8+ cells averaged more expanded clones than CD4+ cells.

Libraries were prepared by immunoSEQ multiplex PCR; TCRdb keeps only in-frame clonotypes and omits some of them. Of 90,000 to 100,000 clones in the sample, roughly 95% were seen once. As concerns this clone: The antigen remains unidentified.

The material sequenced was CD4+ or CD8+ T cells sorted from blood, taken in a trial of the OX40 agonist ivuxolimab. The TCR originated in an adult with an advanced solid tumor such as melanoma, head and neck, liver or kidney cancer.

CDR3 region: CASSSTGSSGETQYF. The CDR3 DNA reads as TGTGCCAGCAGCTCCACCGGGTCCTCGGGGGAGACCCAGTACTTC. The chain couples TRBV7-3 to TRBJ2-5, with D tentatively TRBD2 (5 bases). V lost 4 bases and J lost 5, with 17 bases in between. The CDR3 is 15 residues long. Germline V gene lookup returns CDR1 SGHTA and CDR2 FQGTGA. Complete variable domain (other parts from reference TRBV7-3 and TRBJ2-5): GAGVSQTPSNKVTEKGKYVELRCDPISGHTALYWYRQSLGQGPEFLIYFQGTGAADDSGLPNDRFFAVRPEGSVSTLKIQRTERGDSAVYLCASSSTGSSGETQYFGPGTRLLVL.